This T cell receptor beta chain was sequenced for a study of T-cell reconstitution after alpha-beta-depleted transplantation in children. Notes on the study in general: Several hundred graft clones that had expanded were reportedly the source of alpha-beta T cells about two months after transplant. After transplant, high TCRbeta diversity at day 60 in some patients arose from surviving recipient T cells and thymic progenitors.

Germline V gene sequence: CDR1 DFQATT, CDR2 SNEGSKA (reference sequence). The CDR3 runs 13 residues. The V end was cut by 3 bases, the J end by 5 bases, with 14 bases between. This clonotype was seen repeatedly, ten times or more. The antigen is undetermined. A TCRbeta library incorporating unique molecular identifiers was prepared. Each CDR3 protein gets one entry after TCRdb re-called the PCR reads with MiXCR. The table includes under 300,000 distinct CDR3 sequences, 11% detected once. This chain joins TRBV20-1 and TRBJ2-7, with D unresolved. Sequencing was performed on peripheral blood, taken 180 days after TCRalphabeta/CD19-depleted stem cell transplant. The sequence was collected from a male patient between 2 and 10 years old who had a stem cell transplant for chronic granulomatous disease, so the T cells may come from the graft donor. As DNA, the CDR3 is TGCAGTGCTAGTTCTAGTACCCCTCACGAGCAGTACTTC. Encoded protein: CSASSSTPHEQYF.